This TCR beta chain appears in the sequencing data of a study of T cell responses to AZD1222 COVID-19 vaccine. Overall study results and limits: At 160-218 and 743-854, vaccine-associated CD4 TCRs were dominant, and they spanned spike.

Assay: immunoSEQ multiplex PCR; the TCRdb copy retains only in-frame clones and omits some. Among 85,000 to 130,000 clones, around nine tenths were seen once, and the ten largest hold 16%. Germline lookup yields CDR1 ENHRY and CDR2 SYGVKD. This CDR3 is 16 amino acids long. With V trimmed by 4 bases and J by 0 bases, 2 bases remained unmatched. In the case of this clone: The antigen is undetermined.

The sample in question was peripheral blood, obtained on day 0 of AZD1222 vaccination. This TCR derives from an adult in good health. The chain employs TRBV10-3 and TRBJ2-2; the match to TRBD2 covers 10 bases. CDR3 in DNA: TGTGCCATCAGTGTTACTAGCGGGGCGAACACCGGGGAGCTGTTTTTT. Amino acid sequence: CAISVTSGANTGELFF.